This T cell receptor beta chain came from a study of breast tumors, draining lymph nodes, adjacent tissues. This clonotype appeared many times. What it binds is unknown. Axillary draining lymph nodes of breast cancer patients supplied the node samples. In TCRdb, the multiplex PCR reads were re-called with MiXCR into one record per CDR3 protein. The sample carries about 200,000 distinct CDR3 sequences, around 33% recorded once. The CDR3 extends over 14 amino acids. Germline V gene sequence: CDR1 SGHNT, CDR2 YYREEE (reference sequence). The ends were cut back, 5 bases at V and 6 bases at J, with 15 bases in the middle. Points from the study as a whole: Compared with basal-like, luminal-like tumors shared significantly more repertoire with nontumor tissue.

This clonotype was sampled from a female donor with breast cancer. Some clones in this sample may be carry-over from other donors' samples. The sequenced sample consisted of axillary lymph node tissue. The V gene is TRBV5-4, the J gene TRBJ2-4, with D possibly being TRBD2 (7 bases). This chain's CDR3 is CASRHEGGGNIQYF. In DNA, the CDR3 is TGTGCCAGCAGGCACGAGGGAGGGGGAAACATTCAGTACTTC.